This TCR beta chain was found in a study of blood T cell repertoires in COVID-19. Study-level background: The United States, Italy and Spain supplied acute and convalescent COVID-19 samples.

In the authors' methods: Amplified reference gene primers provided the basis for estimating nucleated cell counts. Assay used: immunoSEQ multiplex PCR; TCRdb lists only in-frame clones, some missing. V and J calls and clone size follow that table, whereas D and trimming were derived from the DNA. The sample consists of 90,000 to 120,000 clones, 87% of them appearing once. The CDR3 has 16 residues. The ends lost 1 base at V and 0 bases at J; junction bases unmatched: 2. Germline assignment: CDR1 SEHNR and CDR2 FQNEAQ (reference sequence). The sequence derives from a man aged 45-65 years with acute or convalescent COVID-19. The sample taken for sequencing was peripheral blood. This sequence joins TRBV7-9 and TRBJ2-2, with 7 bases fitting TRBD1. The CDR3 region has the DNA TGTGCCAGCAGCTTAGTGGGACAGCCGAACACCGGGGAGCTGTTTTTT. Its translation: CASSLVGQPNTGELFF.